This TCR beta chain appears in the sequencing data of a study of cytomegalovirus exposure and HLA in healthy donors. The CDR3 runs to 17 residues. The V gene end was trimmed by 4 bases and the J gene end by 2 bases; junction bases not matched to a gene: 7. CDR1 and CDR2 from the germline V gene are MNHEY and SMNVEV (reference sequence). The PCR ran on 60 Vbeta and 13 Jbeta primers. Profiled with immunoSEQ multiplex PCR; TCRdb holds only in-frame clones, not every one. This sample has some 95,000 clones, with approximately 81% found just once. This chain uses TRBV27 with TRBJ2-2, with 10 nucleotides matching TRBD2. Sequencing was carried out using PBMCs. This receptor was identified in a woman in her forties in good health and CMV-seropositive. This CDR3 reads CASSSGLAGANTGELFF. The DNA of the CDR3 is TGTGCCAGCAGTTCTGGGCTAGCGGGAGCCAACACCGGGGAGCTGTTTTTT.